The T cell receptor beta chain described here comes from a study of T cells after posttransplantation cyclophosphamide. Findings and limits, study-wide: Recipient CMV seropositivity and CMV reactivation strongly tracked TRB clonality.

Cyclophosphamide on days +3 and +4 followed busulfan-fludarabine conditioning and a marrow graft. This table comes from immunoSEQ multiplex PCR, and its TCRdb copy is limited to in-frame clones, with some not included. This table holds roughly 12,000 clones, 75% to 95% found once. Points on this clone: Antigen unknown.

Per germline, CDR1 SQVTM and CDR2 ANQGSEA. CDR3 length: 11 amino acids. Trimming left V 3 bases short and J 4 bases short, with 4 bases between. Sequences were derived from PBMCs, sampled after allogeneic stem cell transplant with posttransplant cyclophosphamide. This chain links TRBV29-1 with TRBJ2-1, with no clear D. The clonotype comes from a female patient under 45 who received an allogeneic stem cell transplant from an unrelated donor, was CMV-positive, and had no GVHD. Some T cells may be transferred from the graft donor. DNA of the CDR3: TGCAGCGTTGACCGGTACAATGAGCAGTTCTTC. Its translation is CSVDRYNEQFF.